Shown below are 13 T cell receptor beta chains from a single sample sequenced in a study of radiotherapy plus CTLA-4 blockade in lung cancer. Profiling relied on immunoSEQ multiplex PCR, and the TCRdb table lists in-frame clones only, not all of them. This table has approximately 80,000 clones, under 80% appearing once. This specimen consisted of peripheral blood, obtained from a patient treated with radiotherapy plus ipilimumab. The receptors were sampled from a human donor with non-small cell lung cancer whose response to radiotherapy plus ipilimumab could not be evaluated. Some clones in this sample may be carry-over from other donors' samples.

Worth noting for this clone: The junction differs from germline at one of its ends, possibly a read error. Other DNA variants within this sample encode the same CDR3. The rearrangement uses TRBV7-6 and TRBJ1-1, with a weak D call TRBD1 (5 bases). The CDR3 runs to 14 residues. In germline, CDR1 is SGHVS, CDR2 FNYEAQ. CDR3 bases: TGCGCCAGCAGCCTTAGGGGCCTTAACACTGAAGCTTTCTTT. Translating gives CASSLRGLNTEAFF.

J is TRBJ2-7 and V is TRBV7-2, with 10 bases matching TRBD1. V trimming: 4 bases; J trimming: 2 bases; junction bases outside the gene matches: 2. CDR3 length: 14 residues. Germline V CDR1 and CDR2: SGHTA, FQGNSA. The CDR3 spells CASSSTGGPYEQYF. CDR3 DNA: TGTGCCAGCAGCTCGACAGGGGGCCCCTACGAGCAGTACTTC.

This clone occurred once. The genes are TRBV27 and TRBJ1-6; the D gene is possibly TRBD1 (6 bases). The V and J ends lost 5 bases and 0 bases respectively, with 8 bases between them. Germline CDR1 is MNHEY and CDR2 is SMNVEV (reference sequence). The CDR3 consists of 15 residues. The CDR3 region is CASSIQGSYNSPLHF. The CDR3, as DNA: TGTGCCAGCAGTATACAGGGCTCCTATAATTCACCCCTCCACTTT.

The chain links TRBV21-1 to TRBJ2-5; TRBD1 was called by the table and not checked on the DNA. TRBV21-1 constitutes a pseudogene. CDR3 size: 17 residues. The CDR3 DNA reads TGTGCCAGCAGCTTTCCGTGGCACAGGGTGAAAGGAGAGACCCAGTACTTC. It translates to CASSFPWHRVKGETQYF.

This clone was seen more than once but under ten times. V is TRBV5-6 and J is TRBJ2-1, with 10 bases matching TRBD2. Germline CDR1 SGHDT, CDR2 YYEEEE. Germline trimming cut 4 bases from V and 6 bases from J; bases unmatched to any gene: 7. The CDR3 runs to 15 residues. This CDR3 reads CASSPSGGAFNEQFF. The CDR3 nucleotides read TGTGCCAGCAGCCCAAGCGGGGGGGCGTTCAATGAGCAGTTCTTC.

This chain connects TRBV11-2 to TRBJ2-5; no firm D call. CDR1 is SGHAT and CDR2 is FQNNGV in the germline V gene. The CDR3 has 14 amino acids. V lost 1 base, J lost 5 bases, and 11 bases lay in between. CDR3 amino acids: CASSLVPPRETQYF. CDR3 DNA: TGTGCCAGCAGCTTAGTCCCTCCGAGGGAGACCCAGTACTTC.

Only a few counts were recorded for this clone. The gene calls are TRBV4-2 and TRBJ1-2; TRBD1 might be the D (6 bases). Germline V lookup: CDR1 LGHNA, CDR2 YNFKEQ. This CDR3 spans 15 amino acids. V lost 4 bases and J lost 1, with 13 bases in between. CDR3 protein: CASSPEGTSNYGYTF. CDR3 sequence (DNA): TGTGCCAGCAGCCCAGAGGGGACAAGTAACTATGGCTACACCTTC.

The rearrangement uses TRBV6-5 and TRBJ1-6, with 9 bases lining up with TRBD1. The CDR3 has 15 residues. The ends lost 5 bases at V and 10 bases at J; junction bases unmatched: 9. Per germline, CDR1 MNHEY and CDR2 SVGAGI. The CDR3 DNA reads as TGTGCCAGCAGTAGATCGACAGGGGGTGCATCACCCCTCCACTTT. It codes for CASSRSTGGASPLHF.

The J gene is TRBJ1-4, the V gene TRBV5-6, with 7 bases fitting TRBD1. Unmatched junction bases numbered 7, after V lost 2 bases and J lost 0 bases. The CDR3 totals 17 residues. Germline V gene data show CDR1 as SGHDT and CDR2 as YYEEEE. The CDR3 spells CASSFSGTDATNEKLFF. The CDR3 DNA reads as TGTGCCAGCAGCTTTTCCGGGACAGATGCAACTAATGAAAAACTGTTTTTT.

The rearrangement joins TRBV5-4 to TRBJ2-6, with 9 bases matching TRBD1. Germline CDR1 reads SGHNT; CDR2 reads YYREEE (reference sequence). V trimming: 3 bases; J trimming: 0 bases; junction bases outside the gene matches: 4. This CDR3 spans 17 amino acids. The CDR3 loop reads CASSSQTGGSGANVLTF. CDR3 DNA sequence: TGTGCCAGCAGCTCACAGACAGGGGGCTCTGGGGCCAACGTCCTGACTTTC.

The V and J genes are TRBV11-2 and TRBJ1-2, with D possibly being TRBD1 (6 bases). The CDR3 loop spans 12 amino acids. V dropped 4 bases and J dropped 10 bases, with 13 bases sitting between them. CDR1 and CDR2 (germline): SGHAT, FQNNGV. Here the CDR3 DNA reads TGTGCCAGCAGCTCCAGCGACAGGTCCTACACCTTC. Amino acid sequence: CASSSSDRSYTF. The whole variable domain, filled in from reference TRBV11-2 and TRBJ1-2, reads EAGVAQSPRYKIIEKRQSVAFWCNPISGHATLYWYQQILGQGPKLLIQFQNNGVVDDSQLPKDRFSAERLKGVDSTLKIQPAKLEDSAVYLCASSSSDRSYTFGSGTRLTVV.

The rearrangement uses TRBV6-5 and TRBJ2-1, with D tentatively TRBD1 (6 bases). CDR3 size: 15 residues. In germline, CDR1 is MNHEY, CDR2 SVGAGI. V was pared by 7 bases and J by 7 bases, with 20 bases between. The CDR3 sequence is CASTSTGIARNEQFF. Here the CDR3 DNA reads TGTGCCAGCACTTCTACAGGGATAGCGAGGAATGAGCAGTTCTTC.

This clone came up a few times. The chain couples TRBV25-1 to TRBJ1-3, with D maybe TRBD1 (5 bases). This CDR3 has 15 residues. Germline-derived CDR1 and CDR2 are MGHDK and SYGVNS. The ends were cut back, 2 bases at V and 0 bases at J, with 8 bases in the middle. The CDR3 coding sequence is TGTGCCAGCAGTGAAGGGGGGTTCTCTGGAAACACCATATATTTT. Protein product: CASSEGGFSGNTIYF.